These T cell receptor beta chains were read from a single sample in a study of cytomegalovirus exposure and HLA in healthy donors. Produced via immunoSEQ multiplex PCR; TCRdb's table is partial and in-frame only. The table has approximately 89,000 clones, about 80% seen once. Sample: PBMCs. All receptors derive from a human donor in good health. The CDR3 runs from the conserved cysteine through the conserved F or W. A D gene is named only where the DNA matches it firmly.

D gene: TRBD1
J gene: TRBJ2-6
V gene: TRBV4-2
CDR3 protein: CASSQAEQGETGANVLTF

D gene: TRBD1
J gene: TRBJ1-1
V gene: TRBV5-1
CDR3 protein: CASSFEGTGTEAFF

D gene: TRBD1
J gene: TRBJ1-6
V gene: TRBV7-9
CDR3 protein: CASSLAAGTAYNSPLHF

D gene: -
J gene: TRBJ2-2
V gene: TRBV6-4
CDR3 protein: CASSPQGNTGELFF

D gene: -
J gene: TRBJ1-1
V gene: TRBV7-6
CDR3 protein: CASSLLSGAGTEAFF

D gene: -
J gene: TRBJ1-1
V gene: TRBV6-5
CDR3 protein: CASSLRASFTVEAFF

D gene: TRBD1
J gene: TRBJ2-7
V gene: TRBV12-5
CDR3 protein: CASGKGAPSYEQYF

D gene: TRBD2
J gene: TRBJ2-5
V gene: TRBV10-3
CDR3 protein: CATSAPARLAGEQETQYF

D gene: -
J gene: TRBJ1-3
V gene: TRBV9
CDR3 protein: CASSQDRFPIYF

D gene: TRBD1
J gene: TRBJ2-7
V gene: TRBV2
CDR3 protein: CASSEGDRAYEQYF

D gene: -
J gene: TRBJ1-1
V gene: TRBV27
CDR3 protein: CASSLLGGNTEAFF

D gene: -
J gene: TRBJ1-1
V gene: TRBV6-4
CDR3 protein: CASSPAAENTEAFF

D gene: -
J gene: TRBJ2-1
V gene: TRBV6-5
CDR3 protein: CASSYSGSSYNEQFF

D gene: TRBD2
J gene: TRBJ2-7
V gene: TRBV11-1
CDR3 protein: CASSRGLGSYEQYF

D gene: TRBD1
J gene: TRBJ2-3
V gene: TRBV7-9
CDR3 protein: CASSFGTGANTDTQYF

D gene: TRBD2
J gene: TRBJ2-3
V gene: TRBV7-2
CDR3 protein: CASSLGRLAGGPDTDTQYF

D gene: -
J gene: TRBJ1-4
V gene: TRBV7-9
CDR3 protein: CATRGGVNEKLFF

D gene: -
J gene: TRBJ2-2
V gene: TRBV4-2
CDR3 protein: CASSQERRGWTGELFF

D gene: TRBD2
J gene: TRBJ2-7
V gene: TRBV7-6
CDR3 protein: CASSPSGAIYEQYF

D gene: -
J gene: TRBJ2-7
V gene: TRBV7-6
CDR3 protein: CASSHGISPYEQYF

D gene: -
J gene: TRBJ1-5
V gene: TRBV28
CDR3 protein: CASSPGFQPQHF

D gene: -
J gene: TRBJ1-1
V gene: TRBV6-5
CDR3 protein: CASSVSTAGGAFF

D gene: TRBD2
J gene: TRBJ2-3
V gene: TRBV6-6
CDR3 protein: CASSLAGGRTDTQYF

D gene: -
J gene: TRBJ2-3
V gene: TRBV7-9
CDR3 protein: CASSLDRSDTQYF

D gene: TRBD1
J gene: TRBJ2-7
V gene: TRBV27
CDR3 protein: CASSHRDRNYEQYF

D gene: -
J gene: TRBJ2-2
V gene: TRBV5-1
CDR3 protein: CASSPGGATGELFF

D gene: TRBD1
J gene: TRBJ2-7
V gene: TRBV18
CDR3 protein: CASSPSGGEQYF

D gene: TRBD1
J gene: TRBJ2-3
V gene: TRBV7-9
CDR3 protein: CASSLVWARDSSTDTQYF

D gene: -
J gene: TRBJ1-4
V gene: TRBV5-1
CDR3 protein: CASSFPGEKLFF

D gene: -
J gene: TRBJ2-4
V gene: TRBV7-8
CDR3 protein: CASKFRLGGDKNIQYF

D gene: -
J gene: TRBJ1-4
V gene: TRBV18
CDR3 protein: CASSPLAGTNEKLFF

D gene: TRBD2
J gene: TRBJ2-7
V gene: TRBV6-6
CDR3 protein: CASSTSGTRYYF

D gene: TRBD1
J gene: TRBJ1-2
V gene: TRBV9
CDR3 protein: CASSVGTGGNYGYTF

D gene: -
J gene: TRBJ1-1
V gene: TRBV5-1
CDR3 protein: CASSLDGAPNTEAFF

D gene: TRBD1
J gene: TRBJ2-7
V gene: TRBV5-1
CDR3 protein: CASRTGSSYEQYF

D gene: -
J gene: TRBJ1-4
V gene: TRBV6-5
CDR3 protein: CAGNRSTNEKLFF

D gene: TRBD1
J gene: TRBJ1-1
V gene: TRBV19
CDR3 protein: CASTRTGRKPEAFF

D gene: TRBD1
J gene: TRBJ2-3
V gene: TRBV7-2
CDR3 protein: CASSRTGTGYADTQYF

D gene: TRBD1
J gene: TRBJ1-2
V gene: TRBV5-6
CDR3 protein: CASSWGTEHQNYGYTF

D gene: -
J gene: TRBJ1-2
V gene: TRBV25-1
CDR3 protein: CASSAGGVFYGYTF

D gene: TRBD2
J gene: TRBJ2-2
V gene: TRBV7-7
CDR3 protein: CASSSGLDPGELFF

D gene: -
J gene: TRBJ1-5
V gene: TRBV2
CDR3 protein: CASTGEDNQPQHF

D gene: TRBD2
J gene: TRBJ2-1
V gene: TRBV7-3
CDR3 protein: CASSSLRLAGGSEQFF

D gene: -
J gene: TRBJ1-1
V gene: TRBV5-1
CDR3 protein: CASSPGLNTEAFF

D gene: -
J gene: TRBJ2-3
V gene: TRBV9
CDR3 protein: CASSAAGFGSSRDTQYF

D gene: -
J gene: TRBJ1-1
V gene: TRBV5-1
CDR3 protein: CASSRERNTEAFF

D gene: TRBD2
J gene: TRBJ2-3
V gene: TRBV5-4
CDR3 protein: CASSRSGGTGDTQYF

D gene: -
J gene: TRBJ2-7
V gene: TRBV5-1
CDR3 protein: CASSYPSQGRYEQYF

D gene: TRBD2
J gene: TRBJ2-7
V gene: TRBV7-8
CDR3 protein: CASSTGTSFYEQYF

D gene: -
J gene: TRBJ1-2
V gene: TRBV5-4
CDR3 protein: CASTLGGDYGYTF